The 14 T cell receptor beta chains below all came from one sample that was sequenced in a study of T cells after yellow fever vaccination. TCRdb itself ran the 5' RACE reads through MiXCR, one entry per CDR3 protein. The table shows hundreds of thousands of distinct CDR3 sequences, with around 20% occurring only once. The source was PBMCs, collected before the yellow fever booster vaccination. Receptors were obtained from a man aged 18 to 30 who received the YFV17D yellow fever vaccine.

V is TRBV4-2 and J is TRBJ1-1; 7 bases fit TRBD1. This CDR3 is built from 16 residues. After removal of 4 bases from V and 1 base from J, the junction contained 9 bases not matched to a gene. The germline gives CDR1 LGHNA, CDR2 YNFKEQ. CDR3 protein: CASSRGPGTENTEAFF. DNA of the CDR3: TGTGCCAGCAGCCGCGGCCCCGGGACAGAGAACACTGAAGCTTTCTTT.

CDR3 DNA: TGTGCCAGCAGTTTGCGAGCTTGGGGACAGGACCCTTCACCCCTCCACTTT. This encodes CASSLRAWGQDPSPLHF. This chain links TRBV27 with TRBJ1-6, with TRBD1 matching 8 bases. The junction had 13 bases not matched to a gene; V was cut back by 3 bases and J by 9 bases. The germline CDR1 and CDR2 sequences are MNHEY and SMNVEV (reference sequence). This CDR3 comprises 17 residues.

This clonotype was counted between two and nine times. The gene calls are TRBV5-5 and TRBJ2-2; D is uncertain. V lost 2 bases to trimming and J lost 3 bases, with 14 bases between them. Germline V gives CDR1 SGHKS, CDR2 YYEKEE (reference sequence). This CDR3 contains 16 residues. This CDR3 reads CASSFRPQTYTGELFF. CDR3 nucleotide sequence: TGTGCCAGCAGCTTCAGACCTCAGACGTACACCGGGGAGCTGTTTTTT.

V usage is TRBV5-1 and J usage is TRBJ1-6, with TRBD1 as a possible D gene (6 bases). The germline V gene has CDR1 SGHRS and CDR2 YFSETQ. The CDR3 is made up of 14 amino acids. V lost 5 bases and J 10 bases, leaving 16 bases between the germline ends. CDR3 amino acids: CASRPGHPLSPLHF. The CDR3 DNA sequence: TGCGCCAGCAGACCGGGACACCCTTTGTCACCCCTCCACTTT.

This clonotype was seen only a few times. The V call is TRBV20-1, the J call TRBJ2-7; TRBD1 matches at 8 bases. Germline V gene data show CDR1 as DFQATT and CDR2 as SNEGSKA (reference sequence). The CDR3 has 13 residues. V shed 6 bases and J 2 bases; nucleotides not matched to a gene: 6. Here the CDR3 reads CSAAGQGTYEQYF. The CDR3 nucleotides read TGCAGTGCCGCAGGACAGGGTACCTACGAGCAGTACTTC.

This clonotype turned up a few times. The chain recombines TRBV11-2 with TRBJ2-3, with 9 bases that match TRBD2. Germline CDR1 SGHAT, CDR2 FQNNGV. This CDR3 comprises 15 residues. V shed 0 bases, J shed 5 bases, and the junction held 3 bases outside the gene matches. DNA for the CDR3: TGTGCCAGCAGCTTAGAGCGGGGGGGCCTAGATACGCAGTATTTT. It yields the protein CASSLERGGLDTQYF.

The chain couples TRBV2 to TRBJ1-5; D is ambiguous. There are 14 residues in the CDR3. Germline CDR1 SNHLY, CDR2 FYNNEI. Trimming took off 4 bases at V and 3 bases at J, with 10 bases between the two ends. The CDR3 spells CASSVVGSNQPQHF. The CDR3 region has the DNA TGTGCCAGCAGTGTGGTCGGTTCCAATCAGCCCCAGCATTTT.

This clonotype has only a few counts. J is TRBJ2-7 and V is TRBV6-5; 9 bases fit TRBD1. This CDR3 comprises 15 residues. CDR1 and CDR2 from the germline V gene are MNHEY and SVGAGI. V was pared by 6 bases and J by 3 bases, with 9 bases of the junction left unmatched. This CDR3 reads CASSRTGTGYYEQYV. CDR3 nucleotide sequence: TGTGCCAGCAGCCGGACCGGGACAGGGTACTACGAGCAGTACGTC.

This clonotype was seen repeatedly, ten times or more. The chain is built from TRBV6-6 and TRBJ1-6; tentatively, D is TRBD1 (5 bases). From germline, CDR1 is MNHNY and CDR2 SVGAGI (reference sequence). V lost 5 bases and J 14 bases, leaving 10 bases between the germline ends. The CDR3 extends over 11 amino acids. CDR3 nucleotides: TGTGCCAGCAGTCCAACAGGTACCCTCCACTTT. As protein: CASSPTGTLHF.

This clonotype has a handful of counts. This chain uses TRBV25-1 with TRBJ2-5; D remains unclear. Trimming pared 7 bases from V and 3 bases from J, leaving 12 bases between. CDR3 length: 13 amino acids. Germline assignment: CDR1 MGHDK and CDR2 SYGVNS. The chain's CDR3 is CASTESNEETQYF. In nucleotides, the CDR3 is TGTGCCAGCACAGAGTCAAATGAAGAGACCCAGTACTTC.

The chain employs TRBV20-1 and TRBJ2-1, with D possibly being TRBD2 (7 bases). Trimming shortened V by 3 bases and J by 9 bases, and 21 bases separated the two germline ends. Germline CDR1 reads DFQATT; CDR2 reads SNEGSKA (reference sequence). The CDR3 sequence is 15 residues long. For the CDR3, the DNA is TGCAGTGCTAGCCCGAACGGGGGGCGCCTCGGTGAGCAGTTCTTC. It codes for CSASPNGGRLGEQFF.

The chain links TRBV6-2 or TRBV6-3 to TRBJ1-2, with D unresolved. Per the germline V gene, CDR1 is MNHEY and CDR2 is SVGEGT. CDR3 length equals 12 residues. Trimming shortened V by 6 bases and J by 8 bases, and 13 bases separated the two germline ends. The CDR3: CASSPVYSGYTF. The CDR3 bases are TGTGCCAGCAGCCCGGTTTACTCGGGCTACACCTTC.

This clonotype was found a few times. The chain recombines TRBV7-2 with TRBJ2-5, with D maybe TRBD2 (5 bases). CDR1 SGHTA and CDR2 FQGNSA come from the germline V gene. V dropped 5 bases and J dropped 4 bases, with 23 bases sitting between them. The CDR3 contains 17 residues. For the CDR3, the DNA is TGTGCCAGCAGCCGTGAGGGCTGGACCTCAACCCCAGAGACCCAGTACTTC. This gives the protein CASSREGWTSTPETQYF.

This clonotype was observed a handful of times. CDR3 in amino acids: CASSHGQGTYEQYV. As DNA, the CDR3 is TGCGCCAGCAGCCACGGACAGGGCACCTACGAGCAGTACGTC. This rearrangement joins TRBV4-1 to TRBJ2-7; 8 nucleotides line up with TRBD1. In germline, CDR1 is MGHRA, CDR2 YSYEKL. The V gene end was trimmed by 3 bases and the J gene end by 2 bases; junction bases not matched to a gene: 3. The CDR3 contains 14 residues.